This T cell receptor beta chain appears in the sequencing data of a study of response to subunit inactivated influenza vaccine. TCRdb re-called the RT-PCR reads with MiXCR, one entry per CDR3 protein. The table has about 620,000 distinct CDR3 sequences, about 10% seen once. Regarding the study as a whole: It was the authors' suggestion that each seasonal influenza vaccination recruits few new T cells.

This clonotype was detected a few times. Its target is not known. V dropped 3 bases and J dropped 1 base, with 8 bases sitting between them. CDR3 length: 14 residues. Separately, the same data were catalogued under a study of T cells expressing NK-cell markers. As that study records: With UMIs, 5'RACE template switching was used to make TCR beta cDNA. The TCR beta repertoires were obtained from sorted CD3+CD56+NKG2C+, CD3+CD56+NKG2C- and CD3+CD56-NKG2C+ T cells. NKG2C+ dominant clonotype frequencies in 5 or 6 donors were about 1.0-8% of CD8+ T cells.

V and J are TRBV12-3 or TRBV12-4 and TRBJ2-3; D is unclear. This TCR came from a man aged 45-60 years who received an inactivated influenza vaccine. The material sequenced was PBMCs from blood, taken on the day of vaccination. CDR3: CASSFSAGTDTQYF. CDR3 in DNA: TGTGCCAGCAGTTTCTCGGCCGGCACAGATACGCAGTATTTT.